These T cell receptor beta chains were read from a single sample in a study of human T cells and chemical hapten exposure. TCRdb recomputed calls from the RACE reads with MiXCR, one row per CDR3 protein. The sample carries 180,000 or so distinct CDR3 sequences, roughly 30% recorded once. This sample comprised whole blood, obtained in connection with sensitization to the hapten diphenylcyclopropenone (DPC). Receptors originate from a woman younger than 45 with alopecia areata. Some clones in this sample may be carry-over from other donors' samples. Each CDR3 is given with its conserved first and last residue. D genes are given only for firm matches. Size values are once, few and many counts, or a class for expanded clones, and some rows have none.

j_call v_call d_call clone_size cdr3_nt cdr3_aa
TRBJ2-3 TRBV20-1 TRBD2 NA TGCAGTGCTGGGACTAGCGGGAGCCGGGGCTATACGCAGTATTTT CSAGTSGSRGYTQYF
TRBJ2-7 TRBV4-3 TRBD2 NA TGCGCCAGCAGCCAAGATTGGGCTAGCGGGAGCTACGAGCAGTACTTC CASSQDWASGSYEQYF
TRBJ2-5 TRBV20-1 TRBD2 NA TGCAGTGCTAGAGAACGGGCTAGCGGCGAGACCCAGTACTTC CSARERASGETQYF
TRBJ2-3 TRBV28 TRBD2 NA TGTGCCAGCAGTTTACCCGACCTTTTAGCGGGAACCTACACAGATACGCAGTATTTT CASSLPDLLAGTYTDTQYF
TRBJ2-5 TRBV19 NA NA TGTGCCAGTAGAGGGGACGGGGAGACCCAGTACTTC CASRGDGETQYF
TRBJ2-7 TRBV4-3 NA NA TGCGCCAGCAGCTCGGGATATGAAGCCGAGCAGTACTTC CASSSGYEAEQYF
TRBJ2-3 TRBV7-8 TRBD2 NA TGTGCCAGCAGCTTAGTTACTAGCGGAGATACGCAGTATTTT CASSLVTSGDTQYF
TRBJ2-2 TRBV20-1 NA NA TGCAGTGCTAGAGATAGCGGTAACACCGGGGAGCTGTTTTTT CSARDSGNTGELFF
TRBJ1-2 TRBV4-2 NA NA TGTGCCAGCAGGTTGATACCGGATTTTTCACCCGATGGCTACACCTTC CASRLIPDFSPDGYTF
TRBJ2-7 TRBV4-1 TRBD2 NA TGCGCCAGCAGCCGATCTAGCGGGGGTGGGTCCTACGAGCAGTACTTC CASSRSSGGGSYEQYF
TRBJ1-4 TRBV7-6 TRBD1 many TGTGCCAGCAGCCCCCGGACAGGGGGCAGGGAAAAACTGTTTTTT CASSPRTGGREKLFF
TRBJ2-7 TRBV30 NA NA TGTGCCTTGAGCGGAGGAACGTACGAGCAGTACTTC CALSGGTYEQYF
TRBJ2-7 TRBV28 NA NA TGTGCCAGCAGTTTAGGGGGAGATGTAAGGGAGCAGTACTTC CASSLGGDVREQYF
TRBJ2-7 TRBV7-2 NA many TGTGCCAGCAGCTTAGGGGTTGGCGACGAGCAGTACTTC CASSLGVGDEQYF
TRBJ2-7 TRBV6-6 NA NA TGTGCCAGCAGCGGGAGCACCAACGAGCAGTACTTC CASSGSTNEQYF
TRBJ2-2 TRBV5-1 NA few TGCGCCAGCAGCCGGGACATTAACACCGGGGAGCTGTTTTTT CASSRDINTGELFF
TRBJ1-2 TRBV6-1 TRBD1 NA TGTGCCAGCAGTGAGCTGACAGGGACCTATGGCTACACCTTC CASSELTGTYGYTF
TRBJ2-3 TRBV10-3 TRBD2 NA TGTGCCATCTCCTACGGGGGGGCCTCGGATACGCAGTATTTT CAISYGGASDTQYF
TRBJ2-2 TRBV2 TRBD2 few TGTGCCGGCGGGGGGGCGGTCACCGGGGAGCTGTTTTTT CAGGGAVTGELFF
TRBJ2-3 TRBV11-2 TRBD2 few TGTGCCAGCAGCTCTGGGGTAGCGGGGGGTTTTACGCAGTATTTT CASSSGVAGGFTQYF
TRBJ1-1 TRBV24-1 TRBD1 NA TGTGCCACCAGTGACCGTTACAGGGGTGCTGAAGCTTTCTTT CATSDRYRGAEAFF
TRBJ1-5 TRBV19 NA NA TGTGCCAGTACAGACTCGGGACACGGCTTTTCTCAGCCCCAGCATTTT CASTDSGHGFSQPQHF
TRBJ1-1 TRBV6-5 TRBD1 NA TGTGCCAGCAGTAAAGGGGGCATGAACACTGAAGCTTTCTTT CASSKGGMNTEAFF
TRBJ1-6 TRBV7-2 NA NA TGTGCCAGCAGCTTCGGTTTAGGGAGTAATTCACCCCTCCACTTT CASSFGLGSNSPLHF